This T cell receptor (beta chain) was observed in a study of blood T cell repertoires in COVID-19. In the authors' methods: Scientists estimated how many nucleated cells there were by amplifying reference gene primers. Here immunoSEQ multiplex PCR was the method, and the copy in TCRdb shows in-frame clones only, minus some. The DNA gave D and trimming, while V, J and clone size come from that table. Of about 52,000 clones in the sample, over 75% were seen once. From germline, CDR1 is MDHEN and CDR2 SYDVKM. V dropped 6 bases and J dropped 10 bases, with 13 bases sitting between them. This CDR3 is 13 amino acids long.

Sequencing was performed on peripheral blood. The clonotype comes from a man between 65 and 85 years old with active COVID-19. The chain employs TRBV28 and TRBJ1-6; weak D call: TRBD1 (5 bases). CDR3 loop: CASRSVGGSPLHF. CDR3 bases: TGTGCCAGCAGATCCGTCGGGGGATCACCCCTCCACTTT.